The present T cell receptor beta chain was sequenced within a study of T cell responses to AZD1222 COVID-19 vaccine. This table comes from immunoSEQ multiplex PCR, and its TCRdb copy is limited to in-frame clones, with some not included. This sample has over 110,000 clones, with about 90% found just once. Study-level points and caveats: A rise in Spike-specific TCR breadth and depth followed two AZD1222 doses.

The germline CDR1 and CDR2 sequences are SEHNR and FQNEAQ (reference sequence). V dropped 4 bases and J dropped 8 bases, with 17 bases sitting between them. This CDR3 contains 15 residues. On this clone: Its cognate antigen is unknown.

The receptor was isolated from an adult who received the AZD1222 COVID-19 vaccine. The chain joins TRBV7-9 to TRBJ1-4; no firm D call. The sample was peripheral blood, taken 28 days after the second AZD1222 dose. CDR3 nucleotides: TGTGCCAGCAGCTCCCAAGGCGGGCTAGGGGAAAAACTGTTTTTT. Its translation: CASSSQGGLGEKLFF.